The 24 T cell receptor beta chains reported below all come from one sample, sequenced in a study of blood T cell repertoires in COVID-19. The method was immunoSEQ multiplex PCR; TCRdb's version includes in-frame clones alone and lacks a portion of them. The table includes about 240,000 clones, about 89% detected once. The sequenced material came from PBMCs or T cells enriched from blood (not recorded which). These receptors all come from a woman aged 25 to 39 who had recovered from COVID-19.

V and J are TRBV20-1 and TRBJ2-1; 11 nucleotides align to TRBD2. This CDR3 has 16 residues. Germline V gene lookup returns CDR1 DFQATT and CDR2 SNEGSKA (reference sequence). V gave up 3 bases and J gave up 7 bases; unmatched junction bases: 11. The CDR3 here is CSASDTGTSGFNEQFF. As DNA, the CDR3 is TGCAGTGCTAGTGATACCGGGACTAGCGGATTTAATGAGCAGTTCTTC.

This chain joins TRBV5-4 and TRBJ2-1; 11 positions agree with TRBD2. This CDR3 spans 17 amino acids. The V gene's germline CDR1 is SGHNT and CDR2 YYREEE (reference sequence). V shed 3 bases and J 6 bases; nucleotides not matched to a gene: 11. CDR3 sequence: CASSSGTSGLQGNEQFF. CDR3 in DNA: TGTGCCAGCAGCTCCGGGACTAGCGGCCTTCAGGGCAATGAGCAGTTCTTC.

The J gene is TRBJ2-7, the V gene TRBV15, with 9 nucleotides matching TRBD1. The CDR3 is 15 residues long. J gave up 0 bases and V 5 bases, and 5 bases lay outside the gene matches. CDR1 LNHNV and CDR2 YYDKDF come from the germline V gene (reference sequence). CDR3 coding DNA: TGTGCCACCAGCTGGGGGGGACAGGGCTCCTACGAGCAGTACTTC. Its protein product is CATSWGGQGSYEQYF.

V usage is TRBV27 and J usage is TRBJ1-6; 7 nucleotides match TRBD1. CDR3 length: 15 residues. The trim removed 3 bases at V and 10 bases at J, leaving 9 bases unmatched. Germline V CDR1 and CDR2: MNHEY, SMNVEV (reference sequence). The DNA of the CDR3 is TGTGCCAGCAGTTTTCTCGACAGGGTTTTCTCACCCCTCCACTTT. It is translated as CASSFLDRVFSPLHF.

This chain uses TRBV6-5 with TRBJ1-1, with a weak D call TRBD1 (5 bases). Germline values: CDR1 MNHEY, CDR2 SVGAGI. The CDR3 spans 16 residues. V lost 0 bases, J lost 4 bases, and 15 bases lay in between. CDR3 coding DNA: TGTGCCAGCAGTTACTCGACGGGTCAGGGTAGCACTGAAGCTTTCTTT. It is translated as CASSYSTGQGSTEAFF.

CDR3 residues: CASRRTGRNEKLFF. The CDR3 bases are TGTGCCAGTAGGCGGACAGGGCGGAATGAAAAACTGTTTTTT. The chain couples TRBV19 to TRBJ1-4, with 8 nucleotides matching TRBD1. With V trimmed by 6 bases and J by 5 bases, 5 bases remained unmatched. CDR1 and CDR2 from the germline V gene are LNHDA and SQIVND (reference sequence). This CDR3 region has 14 residues.

The gene calls are TRBV5-1 and TRBJ2-3; 8 nucleotides align to TRBD1. With 0 bases clipped from V and 2 bases from J, the junction kept 8 bases outside the gene matches. Germline values: CDR1 SGHRS, CDR2 YFSETQ. This CDR3 is built from 17 residues. The CDR3 DNA sequence: TGCGCCAGCAGCTTGGCCGCGAGGACAGGGAACACAGATACGCAGTATTTT. Encoded protein: CASSLAARTGNTDTQYF. The full variable domain, with the rest looked up from reference TRBV5-1 and TRBJ2-3, is KAGVTQTPRYLIKTRGQQVTLSCSPISGHRSVSWYQQTPGQGLQFLFEYFSETQRNKGNFPGRFSGRQFSNSRSEMNVSTLELGDSALYLCASSLAARTGNTDTQYFGPGTRLTVL.

The chain recombines TRBV28 with TRBJ2-1, with 11 bases aligning to TRBD2. The CDR3 consists of 17 residues. Germline V gives CDR1 MDHEN, CDR2 SYDVKM. V lost 1 base and J lost 5; bases outside the gene matches: 7. CDR3 region: CASSLLAGGPKDNEQFF. For the CDR3, the DNA is TGTGCCAGCAGTTTATTAGCGGGAGGGCCGAAGGACAATGAGCAGTTCTTC.

The chain links TRBV3-1 (or the pseudogene TRBV3-2) to TRBJ1-6; D is uncertain. Trimming took off 1 base at V and 7 bases at J, with 11 bases between the two ends. CDR1 and CDR2 from the germline V gene are LGHDT and YNNKEL (reference sequence). This CDR3 is built from 15 residues. The CDR3 DNA reads as TGTGCCAGCAGCCAAGCCCGGACGGGAAATTCACCCCTCCACTTT. Translated: CASSQARTGNSPLHF.

Only one count was recorded for this clone. This chain joins TRBV11-2 and TRBJ2-1, with TRBD1 as a possible D gene (6 bases). V was shortened by 4 bases and J by 5 bases, with 15 bases between the two germline ends. This CDR3 comprises 15 residues. The germline gives CDR1 SGHAT, CDR2 FQNNGV. CDR3 sequence reads: CASSSLRDNHNEQFF. The CDR3 DNA follows: TGTGCCAGCAGCTCACTCCGGGACAATCACAATGAGCAGTTCTTC.

The chain carries TRBV7-8 and TRBJ2-5; no definite D call. CDR3 length: 16 residues. The ends were cut back, 3 bases at V and 0 bases at J, with 14 bases in the middle. Germline V lookup: CDR1 SGHVS, CDR2 FQNEAQ. The CDR3 sequence: CASSFRRLSYQETQYF. The DNA for the CDR3 is TGTGCCAGCAGCTTTCGGCGACTTTCGTACCAAGAGACCCAGTACTTC. Together with reference TRBV7-8 and TRBJ2-5, the CDR3 gives the full variable domain: GAGVSQSPRYKVAKRGQDVALRCDPISGHVSLFWYQQALGQGPEFLTYFQNEAQLDKSGLPSDRFFAERPEGSVSTLKIQRTQQEDSAVYLCASSFRRLSYQETQYFGPGTRLLVL.

The gene calls are TRBV19 and TRBJ2-5, with 8 bases identical to TRBD2. Germline CDR1 reads LNHDA; CDR2 reads SQIVND (reference sequence). The CDR3 is made up of 15 amino acids. J gave up 4 bases and V 5 bases, and 9 bases lay outside the gene matches. The CDR3 DNA reads as TGTGCCAGTAGTCCGGGGGGGTGGGGCCGAGAGACCCAGTACTTC. Its protein is CASSPGGWGRETQYF.

The V call is TRBV5-1, the J call TRBJ2-2; D gene unclear. V lost 4 bases and J 3 bases, leaving 4 bases between the germline ends. In germline, CDR1 is SGHRS, CDR2 YFSETQ. The CDR3 runs 12 residues. The CDR3, as DNA: TGCGCCAGCAGCCGGGACACCGGGGAGCTGTTTTTT. The encoded protein is CASSRDTGELFF.

V is TRBV6-2 or TRBV6-3 and J is TRBJ1-5, with 9 bases matching TRBD1. The V gene end was trimmed by 0 bases and the J gene end by 5 bases; junction bases not matched to a gene: 5. In germline, CDR1 is MNHEY, CDR2 SVGEGT. The CDR3 extends over 16 amino acids. In DNA form, the CDR3 reads TGTGCCAGCAGTTACTCAGGACAGGGGCGGGATCAGCCCCAGCATTTT. This translates into CASSYSGQGRDQPQHF.

The chain joins TRBV28 to TRBJ2-7; tentative D call: TRBD1 (6 bases). Deletions cut 5 bases from V and 4 bases from J, with 15 bases between. This CDR3 is 14 amino acids long. Germline CDR1 and CDR2: MDHEN and SYDVKM. Here the CDR3 DNA reads TGTGCCAGCAGTATTCCTCAGGGGTCTTACGAGCAGTACTTC. Residues: CASSIPQGSYEQYF. Full variable domain (outside the CDR3, taken from reference TRBV28 and TRBJ2-7): DVKVTQSSRYLVKRTGEKVFLECVQDMDHENMFWYRQDPGLGLRLIYFSYDVKMKEKGDIPEGYSVSREKKERFSLILESASTNQTSMYLCASSIPQGSYEQYFGPGTRLTVT.

This chain joins TRBV7-2 and TRBJ2-7, with 7 positions matching TRBD1. V was pared by 1 base and J by 6 bases, with 3 bases of the junction left unmatched. The CDR3 loop spans 13 amino acids. Germline V gives CDR1 SGHTA, CDR2 FQGNSA. CDR3 DNA sequence: TGTGCCAGCAGCTTAGGGACAGGTAGCGAGCAGTACTTC. Translating it yields CASSLGTGSEQYF.

The chain recombines TRBV30 with TRBJ1-1; TRBD1 aligns across 8 bases. Germline-derived CDR1 and CDR2 are GTSNPN and SVGIG (reference sequence). The CDR3 sequence is 14 residues long. V was clipped by 1 base and J by 5 bases; unmatched bases: 6. This CDR3 is CAWSGDRGETEAFF. The CDR3 DNA follows: TGTGCCTGGAGTGGCGACAGGGGCGAAACTGAAGCTTTCTTT.

The rearrangement joins TRBV5-6 to TRBJ1-2, with D perhaps TRBD1 (6 bases). In germline, CDR1 is SGHDT, CDR2 YYEEEE. Trimming took off 0 bases at V and 2 bases at J, with 14 bases between the two ends. This CDR3 comprises 16 residues. CDR3 coding DNA: TGTGCCAGCAGCTTGGGGATTTTTACAGGGAACTATGGCTACACCTTC. Translated, it gives CASSLGIFTGNYGYTF.

This clone was seen just once. The rearrangement joins TRBV18 to TRBJ1-1; TRBD1 matches at 10 bases. The CDR3 is made up of 16 amino acids. J gave up 6 bases and V 3 bases, and 10 bases lay outside the gene matches. The germline V gene has CDR1 KGHSH and CDR2 LQKENI. The CDR3 DNA sequence: TGTGCCAGCTCACCTGATGGGGACAGGGGAAACGCTGAAGCTTTCTTT. As protein: CASSPDGDRGNAEAFF.

V usage is TRBV24-1 and J usage is TRBJ2-2, with 7 bases aligning to TRBD2. Germline assignment: CDR1 KGHDR and CDR2 SFDVKD. The CDR3 contains 13 residues. The V and J ends lost 9 bases and 8 bases, in that order; junction bases with no gene match: 8. The CDR3 DNA sequence: TGTGCCACCCTTGGCGGGAGCACAGGGGAGCTGTTTTTT. Its translation is CATLGGSTGELFF.

This chain links TRBV4-1 with TRBJ2-7; unclear D gene. This CDR3 contains 12 residues. CDR1 and CDR2 from the germline V gene are MGHRA and YSYEKL. Trimming took off 2 bases at V and 7 bases at J, with 9 bases between the two ends. The CDR3 loop reads CASSQRSREQYF. The CDR3 DNA reads TGCGCCAGCAGCCAACGATCTAGGGAGCAGTACTTC.

This chain links TRBV4-2 with TRBJ2-3; 7 bases fit TRBD2. Germline CDR1 reads LGHNA; CDR2 reads YNFKEQ. Trimming cost V 0 bases and J 4 bases; bases outside gene matches: 10. The CDR3 has 17 amino acids. CDR3 sequence reads: CASSQEVGGSSADTQYF. The CDR3 DNA is TGTGCCAGCAGCCAAGAAGTAGGCGGGAGTTCGGCAGATACGCAGTATTTT.

The chain joins TRBV7-8 to TRBJ2-3; 9 positions match TRBD2. CDR1 is SGHVS, CDR2 FQNEAQ, per germline. V lost 5 bases and J lost 0; bases outside the gene matches: 24. This CDR3 has 22 amino acids. CDR3 sequence reads: CASSRPNPANSGSVTSTDTQYF. CDR3 DNA sequence: TGTGCCAGCAGCCGCCCCAACCCCGCAAATAGCGGGAGCGTAACTAGCACAGATACGCAGTATTTT. The full variable domain, its missing parts supplied by reference TRBV7-8 and TRBJ2-3, is GAGVSQSPRYKVAKRGQDVALRCDPISGHVSLFWYQQALGQGPEFLTYFQNEAQLDKSGLPSDRFFAERPEGSVSTLKIQRTQQEDSAVYLCASSRPNPANSGSVTSTDTQYFGPGTRLTVL.

The rearrangement links TRBV18 to TRBJ1-2; 7 bases fit TRBD1. Unmatched junction bases numbered 8, after V lost 5 bases and J lost 5 bases. The CDR3 is made up of 14 amino acids. Germline V gene data show CDR1 as KGHSH and CDR2 as LQKENI. CDR3 DNA sequence: TGTGCCAGCTCATCCGGGACAGACTATTATGGCTACACCTTC. Translation gives CASSSGTDYYGYTF.